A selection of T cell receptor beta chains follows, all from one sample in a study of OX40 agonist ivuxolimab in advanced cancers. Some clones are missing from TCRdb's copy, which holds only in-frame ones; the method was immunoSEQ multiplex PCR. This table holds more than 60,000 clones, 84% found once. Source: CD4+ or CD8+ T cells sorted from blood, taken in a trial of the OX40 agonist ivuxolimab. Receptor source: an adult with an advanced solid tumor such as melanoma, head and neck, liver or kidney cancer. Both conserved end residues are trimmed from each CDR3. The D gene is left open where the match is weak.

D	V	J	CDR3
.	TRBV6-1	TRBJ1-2	ASSRGYYGYT
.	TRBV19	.	ASSILTGQGYEQY
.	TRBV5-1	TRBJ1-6	ASRQENSPLH
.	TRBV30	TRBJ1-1	AWSVPHGDTEAF
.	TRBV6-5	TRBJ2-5	ASSYSGLSEETQY
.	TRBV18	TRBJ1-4	ASFGGLTNEKLF
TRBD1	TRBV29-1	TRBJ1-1	SVPGTGANTEAF
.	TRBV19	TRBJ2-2	ASRTDLARGINTGELF
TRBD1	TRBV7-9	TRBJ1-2	ASSLAGTVGYT
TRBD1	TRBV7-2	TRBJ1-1	ASSFTGEDTEAF
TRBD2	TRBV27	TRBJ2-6	ASSLEGAGSPSGANVLT
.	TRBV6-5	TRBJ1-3	ASSPQIAAINPIY
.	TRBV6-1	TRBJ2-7	ASSEALGSLQQY
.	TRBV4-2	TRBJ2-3	ASSQDLIRGTDTQY
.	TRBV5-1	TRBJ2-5	ASSLWTGGSTTQETQY
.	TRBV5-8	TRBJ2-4	ASCNRRIAKNIQY
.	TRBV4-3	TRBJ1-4	ASSRTPGANEKLF
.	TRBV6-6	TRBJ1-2	ASSLTGANYGYT
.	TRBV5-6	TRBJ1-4	ASSARGAMGEKLF
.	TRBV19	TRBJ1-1	ASSSGREADAEAF
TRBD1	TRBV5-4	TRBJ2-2	ASSQETGAPNTGELF